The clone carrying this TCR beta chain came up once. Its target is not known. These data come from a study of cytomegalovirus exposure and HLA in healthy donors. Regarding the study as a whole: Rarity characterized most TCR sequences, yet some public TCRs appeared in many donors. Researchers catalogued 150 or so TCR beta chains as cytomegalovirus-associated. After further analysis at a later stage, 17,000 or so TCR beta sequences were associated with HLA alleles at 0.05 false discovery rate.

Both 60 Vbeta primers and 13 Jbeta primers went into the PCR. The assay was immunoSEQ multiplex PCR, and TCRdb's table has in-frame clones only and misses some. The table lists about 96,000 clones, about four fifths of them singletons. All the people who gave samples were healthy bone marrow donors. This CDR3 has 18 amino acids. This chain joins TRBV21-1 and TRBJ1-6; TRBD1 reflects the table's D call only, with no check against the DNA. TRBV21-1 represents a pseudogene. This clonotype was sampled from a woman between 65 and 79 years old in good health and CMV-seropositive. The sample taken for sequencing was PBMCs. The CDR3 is CASSKGGDRDGTNSPLHF. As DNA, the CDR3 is TGTGCCAGCAGCAAAGGCGGGGACAGGGATGGGACTAATTCACCCCTCCACTTT.